This T cell receptor (beta chain) is from a study of T-cell reconstitution after alpha-beta-depleted transplantation in children. Findings and caveats of the study: There were some patients whose high TCRbeta diversity at day 60 came from surviving recipient T cells and thymic progenitors. At around two months after transplant, the alpha-beta T cells were reportedly derived from several hundred expanded clones that came from non-depleted graft cells. Newly generated T cells supplied most T-cell counts and diversity one year post-transplant.

CDR1 MNHNY and CDR2 SVGAGI come from the germline V gene (reference sequence). V was cut by 6 bases and J by 1 base, with 7 bases left in between. This CDR3 is built from 13 residues. Turning to this clonotype: Its antigen is unidentified.

Using unique molecular identifiers, the investigators prepared the TCRbeta library. In TCRdb, the PCR reads were re-called with MiXCR into one record per CDR3 protein. The profile shows approximately 500,000 distinct CDR3 sequences, approximately 30% of them singletons. The rearrangement links TRBV6-6 to TRBJ1-5, with D hard to call. The sample in question was PBMCs, obtained before TCRalphabeta/CD19-depleted stem cell transplant. The TCR comes from a boy younger than two with Wiskott-Aldrich syndrome, due to receive a stem cell transplant. CDR3 nucleotides: TGTGCCAGCAGACAATACAGCAATCAGCCCCAGCATTTT. This gives the protein CASRQYSNQPQHF.